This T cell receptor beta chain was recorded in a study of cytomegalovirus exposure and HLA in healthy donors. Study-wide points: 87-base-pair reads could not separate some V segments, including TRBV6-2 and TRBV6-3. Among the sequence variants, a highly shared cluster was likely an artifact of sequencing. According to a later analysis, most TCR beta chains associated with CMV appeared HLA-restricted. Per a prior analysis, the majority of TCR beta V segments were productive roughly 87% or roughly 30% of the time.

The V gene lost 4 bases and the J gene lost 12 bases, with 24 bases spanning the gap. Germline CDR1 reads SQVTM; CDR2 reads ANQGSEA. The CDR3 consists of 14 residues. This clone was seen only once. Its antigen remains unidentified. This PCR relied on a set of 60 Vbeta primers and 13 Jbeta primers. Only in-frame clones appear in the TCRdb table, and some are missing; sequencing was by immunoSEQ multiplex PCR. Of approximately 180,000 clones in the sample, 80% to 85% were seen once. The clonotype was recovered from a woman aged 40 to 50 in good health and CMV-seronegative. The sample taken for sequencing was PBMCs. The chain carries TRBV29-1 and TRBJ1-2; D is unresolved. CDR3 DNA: TGCAGCGTTGTAGAAGCGCCTTTTGGCAGCCGAAACACCTTC. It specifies CSVVEAPFGSRNTF.